This T cell receptor beta chain was sequenced during a study of post-analysis software for immune sequencing data. Losses at the gene ends were 0 bases for V and 3 bases for J; bases not matched to a gene: 4. The germline gives CDR1 SGHNT, CDR2 YYREEE (reference sequence). The CDR3 is made up of 15 amino acids. As concerns this clonotype: The antigen remains undetermined.

The authors incorporated unique molecular identifiers into the TCR beta cDNA libraries. TCRdb processed the PCR reads anew with MiXCR; each CDR3 protein has one entry. Of about 620,000 distinct CDR3 sequences listed, around 47% are singletons. Notes on the study in general: Patients carried five TRBV segments more frequently than controls did, and TRBV5-6, TRBV5-1 and TRBV20-1 were among them.

The clonotype comes from a girl aged 10-17 years with multiple sclerosis. This rearrangement joins TRBV5-4 to TRBJ2-3, with 7 bases aligning to TRBD1. Sequencing input: blood. This CDR3 reads CASSLGQGKTDTQYF. CDR3 sequence (DNA): TGTGCCAGCAGCTTGGGACAGGGTAAGACAGATACGCAGTATTTT.